These 25 T cell receptor beta chains share one sample of origin, sequenced in a study of T cells in Graves' hyperthyroidism and ophthalmopathy. The CDR3 regions of TCR beta were amplified from RNA transcripts. The HTBI primer set drove a first-round RT-PCR of the TCR CDR3. Each CDR3 protein is one row after TCRdb ran MiXCR on the multiplex PCR reads. The repertoire holds around 500,000 distinct CDR3 sequences, with less than 25% as singletons. The sample comprised blood. The receptors derive from a woman in her 70s with Graves' ophthalmopathy.

This clonotype was observed many times. V and J are TRBV7-2 and TRBJ1-1; D is uncertain. The germline V gene encodes CDR1 SGHTA and CDR2 FQGNSA. Trimming removed 3 bases at V and 5 bases at J, with 10 bases between. The CDR3 loop spans 13 amino acids. CDR3 in amino acids: CASSFSGVTEAFF. In nucleotides, the CDR3 is TGTGCCAGCAGCTTCAGTGGGGTGACTGAAGCTTTCTTT.

This clonotype was picked up many times. The chain uses TRBV2 and TRBJ1-2; D not certain. The germline V and J ends were trimmed by 3 bases and 8 bases, with 19 bases remaining between them. Per the germline V gene, CDR1 is SNHLY and CDR2 is FYNNEI. The CDR3 sequence is 15 residues long. The CDR3, as DNA: TGTGCCAGCAGTGACCGGAGGACTCACTCTGGGGGCTACACCTTC. Translation: CASSDRRTHSGGYTF.

This clonotype was counted a few times. The chain uses TRBV3-1 and TRBJ2-3, with D tentatively TRBD2 (5 bases). The V end lost 0 bases, the J end lost 6 bases, and 10 bases lay between the germline ends. The CDR3 length is 14 residues. CDR1 is LGHDT, CDR2 YNNKEL, per germline (reference sequence). The chain's CDR3 is CASSQEGGWDTQYF. For the CDR3, the DNA is TGTGCCAGCAGCCAAGAAGGAGGCTGGGATACGCAGTATTTT.

The table lists this clonotype with many counts. The chain uses TRBV2 and TRBJ2-1; D gene ambiguous. The CDR3 is 15 residues long. Germline V gene lookup returns CDR1 SNHLY and CDR2 FYNNEI. Trimming cost V 7 bases and J 9 bases, with 22 bases left between them. In nucleotides, the CDR3 is TGTGCCAGCAACCCTAGTGGACGCCCGCGGAGTGAGCAGTTCTTC. Protein: CASNPSGRPRSEQFF.

This clonotype was counted ten times or more. The chain uses TRBV12-3 or TRBV12-4 and TRBJ1-2; a weak D match, TRBD1 (5 bases). The CDR3 is made up of 15 amino acids. The V end lost 6 bases, the J end lost 3 bases, and 17 bases lay between the germline ends. The CDR3 spells CASSLGLRPDYGYTF. The CDR3 DNA reads as TGTGCCAGCAGCCTGGGACTTCGCCCGGACTATGGCTACACCTTC.

This clonotype was observed a handful of times. The chain has TRBV5-8 and TRBJ2-5; 11 bases align to TRBD1. There are 15 residues in the CDR3. Germline V gives CDR1 SGHTS, CDR2 YDEGEE. Trimming removed 1 base from V and 4 bases from J; junction bases left unmatched: 3. CDR3 in DNA: TGTGCCAGCAGCTTGAGGACAGGGGGCGTAGAGACCCAGTACTTC. This sequence encodes CASSLRTGGVETQYF. Full variable domain (missing parts from reference TRBV5-8 and TRBJ2-5): EAGVTQSPTHLIKTRGQQATLRCSPISGHTSVYWYQQALGLGLQFLLWYDEGEERNRGNFPPRFSGRQFPNYSSELNVNALELEDSALYLCASSLRTGGVETQYFGPGTRLLVL.

The gene calls are TRBV5-1 and TRBJ2-2; 7 bases align to TRBD2. Germline-derived CDR1 and CDR2 are SGHRS and YFSETQ. The length of the CDR3 is 16 residues. With 0 bases clipped from V and 2 bases from J, the junction kept 4 bases outside the gene matches. The CDR3 region has the DNA TGCGCCAGCAGCTTGGAAGCGGGGATAAACACCGGGGAGCTGTTTTTT. Translating it yields CASSLEAGINTGELFF.

The J gene is TRBJ2-3, the V gene TRBV3-1, with a weak D call TRBD1 (5 bases). The CDR3 sequence is 18 residues long. Trimming removed 0 bases from V and 0 bases from J, with 16 bases in between. Germline V CDR1 and CDR2: LGHDT, YNNKEL (reference sequence). CDR3 sequence (DNA): TGTGCCAGCAGCCAAGATCTGTTCGACAGTTCTAGCACAGATACGCAGTATTTT. Translation gives CASSQDLFDSSSTDTQYF.

V gene TRBV3-1 combines with J gene TRBJ2-3, with 8 bases fitting TRBD2. The CDR3 spans 17 residues. Germline loops: CDR1 LGHDT, CDR2 YNNKEL (reference sequence). V shed 0 bases and J 4 bases; nucleotides not matched to a gene: 9. CDR3 in amino acids: CASSQDSQREFPDTQYF. The CDR3 bases are TGTGCCAGCAGCCAAGATTCGCAGCGGGAGTTTCCAGATACGCAGTATTTT.

The genes are TRBV20-1 and TRBJ2-4, with 9 bases lining up with TRBD1. This CDR3 region has 13 residues. The germline V gene encodes CDR1 DFQATT and CDR2 SNEGSKA (reference sequence). Trimming removed 2 bases from V and 8 bases from J; junction bases left unmatched: 4. CDR3 loop: CSARHRGRDIQYF. DNA of the CDR3: TGCAGTGCTAGACACAGGGGGCGAGACATTCAGTACTTC.

In this sample, this clonotype turned up many times. The chain uses TRBV27 and TRBJ1-6; D is unresolved. The CDR3 length is 12 residues. Germline V gene sequence: CDR1 MNHEY, CDR2 SMNVEV (reference sequence). V was cut by 6 bases and J by 6 bases, with 6 bases left in between. CDR3 region: CASSRSNSPLHF. CDR3 bases: TGTGCCAGCAGCCGAAGTAATTCACCCCTCCACTTT.

This clonotype was found many times. The rearrangement joins TRBV5-6 to TRBJ2-2; tentatively, D is TRBD1 (6 bases). Between the trimmed V and J ends, which lost 0 bases and 2 bases, there was a span of 8 bases. The CDR3 totals 15 residues. Germline V gives CDR1 SGHDT, CDR2 YYEEEE. The CDR3 spells CASSLGGTNTGELFF. In DNA, the CDR3 is TGTGCCAGCAGCTTGGGAGGGACAAACACCGGGGAGCTGTTTTTT.

This clonotype was recorded a few times. The chain uses TRBV7-3 and TRBJ2-7; D uncertain. This CDR3 is 17 amino acids long. CDR1 is SGHTA, CDR2 FQGTGA, per germline. V lost 2 bases to trimming and J lost 0 bases, with 17 bases between them. CDR3: CASSLFSVGGSSYEQYF. The CDR3 DNA reads TGTGCCAGCAGCTTATTCTCAGTGGGCGGAAGCTCCTACGAGCAGTACTTC.

This chain uses TRBV5-1 with TRBJ2-1; D remains ambiguous. CDR1 and CDR2 from the germline V gene are SGHRS and YFSETQ. V lost 1 base to trimming and J lost 0 bases, with 5 bases between them. This CDR3 comprises 14 residues. The CDR3 coding sequence is TGCGCCAGCAGCTTGAGTTTCTCCTACAATGAGCAGTTCTTC. Translating it yields CASSLSFSYNEQFF.

Points on this clonotype: Just one base apart from a much larger clone, this may be a read error. V and J are TRBV12-3 or TRBV12-4 and TRBJ1-1; D gene ambiguous. Trimming left V 8 bases short and J 2 bases short, with 15 bases between. The CDR3 totals 14 residues. For the CDR3, the DNA is TGTGCCAGCGGCATCGGACGGACTAACACTGAAGCTTTCTTT. Encoded protein: CASGIGRTNTEAFF.

This clonotype came up many times. V and J are TRBV6-6 and TRBJ2-3, with 10 bases fitting TRBD2. Germline V gene sequence: CDR1 MNHNY, CDR2 SVGAGI (reference sequence). This CDR3 contains 16 residues. Trimming removed 0 bases from V and 0 bases from J; junction bases left unmatched: 0. The CDR3 loop reads CASSYSTSGSTDTQYF. The CDR3, as DNA: TGTGCCAGCAGTTACTCGACTAGCGGGAGCACAGATACGCAGTATTTT.

The rearrangement uses TRBV7-8 and TRBJ1-2; the D gene is possibly TRBD1 (5 bases). Germline CDR1 is SGHVS and CDR2 is FQNEAQ. The CDR3 is 14 amino acids. V lost 4 bases and J 2 bases, leaving 11 bases between the germline ends. CDR3 in DNA: TGTGCCAGCAGCTCCAACTGGGACAACTATGGCTACACCTTC. This gives the protein CASSSNWDNYGYTF.

This clonotype was counted only a few times. The genes are TRBV11-2 and TRBJ2-7; 8 nucleotides line up with TRBD2. Germline trimming cut 5 bases from V and 5 bases from J; bases unmatched to any gene: 14. CDR3 length: 16 amino acids. CDR1 is SGHAT and CDR2 is FQNNGV in the germline V gene. CDR3 nucleotides: TGTGCCAGCAGCCGGGGCGGACTAGCAGGAATTGACGAGCAGTACTTC. Amino acid sequence: CASSRGGLAGIDEQYF.

This clonotype was detected a few times. The chain is built from TRBV4-1 and TRBJ2-7; D not resolved. There are 14 residues in the CDR3. Germline values: CDR1 MGHRA, CDR2 YSYEKL. Deletions cut 0 bases from V and 3 bases from J, with 9 bases between. This CDR3 is CASSQEVHSYEQYF. For the CDR3, the DNA is TGCGCCAGCAGCCAAGAGGTACACAGCTACGAGCAGTACTTC.

The J gene is TRBJ2-7, the V gene TRBV12-3 or TRBV12-4; the D gene could be TRBD1 or TRBD2 (5 bases each). Trimming removed 3 bases at V and 2 bases at J, with 17 bases between. The CDR3 contains 16 residues. This chain's CDR3 is CASSFGGGAGTYEQYF. DNA for the CDR3: TGTGCCAGCAGTTTTGGAGGTGGGGCAGGAACCTACGAGCAGTACTTC.

This clonotype has a handful of counts. The J gene is TRBJ1-2, the V gene TRBV28; TRBD1 might be the D (6 bases). With 3 bases removed from V and 3 bases from J, the gap between germline ends came to 14 bases. The CDR3 runs 15 residues. Germline lookup yields CDR1 MDHEN and CDR2 SYDVKM. The CDR3 nucleotides read TGTGCCAGCAGTTTCCCACAGGGAATTGACTATGGCTACACCTTC. This codes for CASSFPQGIDYGYTF.

This clonotype was seen ten or more times. The chain links TRBV12-3 or TRBV12-4 to TRBJ1-1, with a possible D match to TRBD1 (6 bases). This CDR3 is built from 15 residues. Trimming pared 4 bases from V and 0 bases from J, leaving 12 bases between. CDR3 DNA sequence: TGTGCCAGCAGTTCAGGAGGGGGGTTGAACACTGAAGCTTTCTTT. This translates into CASSSGGGLNTEAFF.

V is TRBV6-5 and J is TRBJ1-2, with D uncertain. V dropped 4 bases and J dropped 6 bases, with 12 bases sitting between them. This CDR3 is 13 amino acids long. Germline CDR1 and CDR2: MNHEY and SVGAGI. CDR3 in amino acids: CASSFPQLNGYTF. CDR3 bases: TGTGCCAGCAGTTTCCCACAGCTTAATGGCTACACCTTC.

The J gene is TRBJ2-7, the V gene TRBV12-3 or TRBV12-4; no firm D call. Trimming shortened V by 3 bases and J by 2 bases, and 8 bases separated the two germline ends. The CDR3 length is 13 residues. The chain's CDR3 is CASSFSGAYEQYF. The CDR3 DNA is TGTGCCAGCAGTTTTAGTGGGGCCTACGAGCAGTACTTC.

Concerning this clonotype itself: A much more abundant neighbour one base away suggests this may be a read error. CDR3 DNA: TGTGCCAGCAGTCAGGACACCTATGGCTACACCTTC. Translating gives CASSQDTYGYTF. The V call is TRBV6-1, the J call TRBJ1-2, with D perhaps matching TRBD1 (5 bases). This CDR3 contains 12 residues. V was cut by 5 bases and J by 4 bases, with 8 bases left in between. Germline V lookup: CDR1 MNHNS, CDR2 SASEGT.